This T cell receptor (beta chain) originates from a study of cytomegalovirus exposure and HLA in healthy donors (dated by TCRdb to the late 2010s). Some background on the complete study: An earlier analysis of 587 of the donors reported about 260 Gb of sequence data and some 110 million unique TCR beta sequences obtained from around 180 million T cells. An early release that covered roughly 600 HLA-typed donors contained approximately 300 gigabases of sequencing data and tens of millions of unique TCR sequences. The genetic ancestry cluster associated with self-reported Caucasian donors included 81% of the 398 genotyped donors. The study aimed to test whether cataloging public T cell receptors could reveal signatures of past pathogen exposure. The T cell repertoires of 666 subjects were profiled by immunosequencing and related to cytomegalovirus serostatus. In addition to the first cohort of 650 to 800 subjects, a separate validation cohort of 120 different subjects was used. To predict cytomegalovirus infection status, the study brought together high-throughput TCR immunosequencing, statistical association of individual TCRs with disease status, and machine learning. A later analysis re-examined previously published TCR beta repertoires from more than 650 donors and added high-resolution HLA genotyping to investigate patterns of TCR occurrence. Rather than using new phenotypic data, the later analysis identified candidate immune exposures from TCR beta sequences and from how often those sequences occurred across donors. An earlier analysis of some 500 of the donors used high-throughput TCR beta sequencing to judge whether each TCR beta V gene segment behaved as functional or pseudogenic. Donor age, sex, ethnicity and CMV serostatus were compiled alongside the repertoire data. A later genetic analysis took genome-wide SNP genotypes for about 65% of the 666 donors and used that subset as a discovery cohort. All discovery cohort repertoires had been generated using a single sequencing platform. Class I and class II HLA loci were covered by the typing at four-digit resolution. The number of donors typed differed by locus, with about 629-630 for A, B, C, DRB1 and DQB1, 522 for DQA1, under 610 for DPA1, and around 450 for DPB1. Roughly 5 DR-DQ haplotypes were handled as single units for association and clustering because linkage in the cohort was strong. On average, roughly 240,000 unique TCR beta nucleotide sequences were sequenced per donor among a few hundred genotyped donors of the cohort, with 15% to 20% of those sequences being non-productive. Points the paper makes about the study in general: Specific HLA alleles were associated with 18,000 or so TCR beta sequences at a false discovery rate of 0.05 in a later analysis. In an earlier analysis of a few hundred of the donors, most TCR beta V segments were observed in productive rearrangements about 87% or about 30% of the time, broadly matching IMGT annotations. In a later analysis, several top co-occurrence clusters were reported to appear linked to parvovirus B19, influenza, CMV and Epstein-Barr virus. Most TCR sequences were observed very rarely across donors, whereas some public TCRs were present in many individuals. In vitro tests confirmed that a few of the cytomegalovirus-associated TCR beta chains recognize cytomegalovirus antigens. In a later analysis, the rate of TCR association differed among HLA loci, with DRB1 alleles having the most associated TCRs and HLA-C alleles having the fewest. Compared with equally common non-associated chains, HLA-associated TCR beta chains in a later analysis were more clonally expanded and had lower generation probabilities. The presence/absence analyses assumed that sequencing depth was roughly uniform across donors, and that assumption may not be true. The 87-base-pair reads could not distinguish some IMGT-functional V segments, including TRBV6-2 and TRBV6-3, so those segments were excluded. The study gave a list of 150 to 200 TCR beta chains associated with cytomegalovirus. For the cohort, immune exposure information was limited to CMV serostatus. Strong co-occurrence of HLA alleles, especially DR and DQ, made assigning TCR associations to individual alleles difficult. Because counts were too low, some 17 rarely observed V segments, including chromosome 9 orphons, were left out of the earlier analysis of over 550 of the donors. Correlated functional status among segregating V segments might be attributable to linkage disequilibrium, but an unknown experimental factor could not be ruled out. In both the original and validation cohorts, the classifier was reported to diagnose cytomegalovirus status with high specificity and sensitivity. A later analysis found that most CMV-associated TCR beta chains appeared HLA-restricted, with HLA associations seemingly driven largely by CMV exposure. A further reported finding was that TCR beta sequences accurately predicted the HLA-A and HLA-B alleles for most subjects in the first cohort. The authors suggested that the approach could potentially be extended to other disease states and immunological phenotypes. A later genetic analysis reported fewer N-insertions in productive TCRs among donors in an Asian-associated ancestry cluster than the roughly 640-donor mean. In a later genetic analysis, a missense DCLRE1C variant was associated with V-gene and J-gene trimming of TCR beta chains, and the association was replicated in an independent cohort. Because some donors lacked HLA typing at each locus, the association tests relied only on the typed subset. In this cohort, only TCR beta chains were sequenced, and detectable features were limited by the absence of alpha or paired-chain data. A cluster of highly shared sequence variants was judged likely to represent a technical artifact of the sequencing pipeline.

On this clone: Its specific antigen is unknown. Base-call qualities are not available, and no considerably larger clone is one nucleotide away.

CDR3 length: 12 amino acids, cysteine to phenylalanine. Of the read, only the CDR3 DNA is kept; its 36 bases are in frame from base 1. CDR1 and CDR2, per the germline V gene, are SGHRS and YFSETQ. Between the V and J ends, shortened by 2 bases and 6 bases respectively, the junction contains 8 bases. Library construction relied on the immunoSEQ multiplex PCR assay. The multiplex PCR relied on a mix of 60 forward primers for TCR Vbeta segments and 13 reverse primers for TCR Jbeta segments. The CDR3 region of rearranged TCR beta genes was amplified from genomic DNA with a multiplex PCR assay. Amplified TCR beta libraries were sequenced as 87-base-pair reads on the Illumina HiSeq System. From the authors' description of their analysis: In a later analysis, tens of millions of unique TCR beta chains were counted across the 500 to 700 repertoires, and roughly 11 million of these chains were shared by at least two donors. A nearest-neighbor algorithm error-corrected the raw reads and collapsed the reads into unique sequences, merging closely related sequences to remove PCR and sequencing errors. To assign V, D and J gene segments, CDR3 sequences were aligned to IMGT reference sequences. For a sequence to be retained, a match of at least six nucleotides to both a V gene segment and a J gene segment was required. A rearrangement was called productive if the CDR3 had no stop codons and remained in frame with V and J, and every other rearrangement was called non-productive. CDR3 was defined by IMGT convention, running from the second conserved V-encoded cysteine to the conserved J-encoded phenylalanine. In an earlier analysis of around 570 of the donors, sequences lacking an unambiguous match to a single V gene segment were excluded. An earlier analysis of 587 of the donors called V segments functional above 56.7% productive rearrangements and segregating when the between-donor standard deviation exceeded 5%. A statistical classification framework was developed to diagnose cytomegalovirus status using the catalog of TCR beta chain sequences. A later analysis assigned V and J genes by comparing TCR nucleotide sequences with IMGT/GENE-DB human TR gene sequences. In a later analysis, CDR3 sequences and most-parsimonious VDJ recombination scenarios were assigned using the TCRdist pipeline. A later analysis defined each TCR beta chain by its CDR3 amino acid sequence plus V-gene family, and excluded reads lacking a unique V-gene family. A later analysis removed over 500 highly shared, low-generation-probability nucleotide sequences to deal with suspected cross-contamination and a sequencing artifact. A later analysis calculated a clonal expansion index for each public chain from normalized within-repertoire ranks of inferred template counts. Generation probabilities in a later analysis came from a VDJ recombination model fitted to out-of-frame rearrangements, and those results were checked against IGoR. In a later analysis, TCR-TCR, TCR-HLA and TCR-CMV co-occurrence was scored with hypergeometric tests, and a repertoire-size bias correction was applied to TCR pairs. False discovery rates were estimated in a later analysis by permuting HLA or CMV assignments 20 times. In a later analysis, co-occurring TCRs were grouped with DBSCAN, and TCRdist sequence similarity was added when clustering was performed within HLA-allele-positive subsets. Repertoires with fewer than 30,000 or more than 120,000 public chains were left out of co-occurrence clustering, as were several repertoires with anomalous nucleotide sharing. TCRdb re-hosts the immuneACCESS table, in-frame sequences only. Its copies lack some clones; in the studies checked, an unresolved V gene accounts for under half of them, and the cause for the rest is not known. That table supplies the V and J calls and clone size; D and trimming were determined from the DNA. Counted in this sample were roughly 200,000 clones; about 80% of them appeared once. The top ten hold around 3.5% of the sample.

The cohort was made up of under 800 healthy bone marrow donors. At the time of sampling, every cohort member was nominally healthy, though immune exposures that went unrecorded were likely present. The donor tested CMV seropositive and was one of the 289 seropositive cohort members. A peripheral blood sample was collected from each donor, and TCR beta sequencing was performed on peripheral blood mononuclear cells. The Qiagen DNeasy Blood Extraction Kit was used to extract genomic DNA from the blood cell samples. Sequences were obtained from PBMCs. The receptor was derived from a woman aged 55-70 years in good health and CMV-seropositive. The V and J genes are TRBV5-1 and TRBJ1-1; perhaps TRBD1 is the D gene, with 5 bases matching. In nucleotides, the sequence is TGCGCCAGCAGCTTTTTGGGGCCTGAAGCTTTCTTT. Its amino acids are CASSFLGPEAFF. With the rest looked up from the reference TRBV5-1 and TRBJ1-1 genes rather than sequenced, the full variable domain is KAGVTQTPRYLIKTRGQQVTLSCSPISGHRSVSWYQQTPGQGLQFLFEYFSETQRNKGNFPGRFSGRQFSNSRSEMNVSTLELGDSALYLCASSFLGPEAFFGQGTRLTVV.